The 10 T cell receptor beta chains below come from one sample, sequenced in a study of metastatic and nonmetastatic thyroid tumors. Prior to thyroid surgery, none of the patients had received any treatment. TCRdb re-called clones from the PCR reads using MiXCR. The sample has tens of thousands of clones, around a third seen once. The sample consisted of tumor tissue. The origin of the receptors is a female donor with papillary thyroid cancer or a benign thyroid nodule (not recorded which). Some clones in this sample may be carry-over from other donors' samples.

The chain uses TRBV6-1 and TRBJ2-3, with 8 bases identical to TRBD2. This CDR3 comprises 15 residues. Germline trimming cut 6 bases from V and 0 bases from J; bases unmatched to any gene: 5. CDR1 and CDR2 from the germline V gene are MNHNS and SASEGT. This CDR3 is CASSRSGVSTDTQYF. For the CDR3, the DNA is TGTGCCAGCAGCCGTAGCGGGGTAAGCACAGATACGCAGTATTTT.

The chain uses TRBV6-6 and TRBJ1-5; D unclear. Germline CDR1 reads MNHNY; CDR2 reads SVGAGI (reference sequence). The CDR3 has 12 amino acids. V was pared by 0 bases and J by 9 bases, with 6 bases between. For the CDR3, the DNA is TGTGCCAGCAGTTACTCAGGAGGGCCCCAGCATTTT. Its translation: CASSYSGGPQHF.

This chain joins TRBV12-3 or TRBV12-4 and TRBJ1-6; a possible D gene is TRBD1 (6 bases). The V end was cut by 3 bases, the J end by 1 base, with 19 bases between. The CDR3 has 19 residues. The CDR3, as DNA: TGTGCCAGCAGTTTTATACCCTATCGGGGGGCGTCCTATAATTCACCCCTCCACTTT. This codes for CASSFIPYRGASYNSPLHF.

As concerns this clone: The sample holds other DNA sequences that translate to the same CDR3. This rearrangement joins TRBV7-2 to TRBJ1-6; D not resolved. In germline, CDR1 is SGHTA, CDR2 FQGNSA. V was clipped by 3 bases and J by 0 bases, with 3 bases between them. There are 14 residues in the CDR3. This CDR3 reads CASSFSSYNSPLHF. CDR3 coding DNA: TGTGCCAGCAGCTTCAGCTCCTATAATTCACCCCTCCACTTT.

This clone occurred a few times. The chain has TRBV25-1 and TRBJ2-2, with D tentatively TRBD1 (5 bases). CDR3 length: 13 amino acids. V lost 4 bases, J lost 3 bases, and 6 bases lay in between. Germline V gene data show CDR1 as MGHDK and CDR2 as SYGVNS. The CDR3 reads CASSARDTGELFF. The CDR3 bases are TGTGCCAGCAGTGCCAGGGACACCGGGGAGCTGTTTTTT.

The V gene is TRBV11-3, the J gene TRBJ2-2; 7 bases map to TRBD1. Germline V gene data show CDR1 as SGHNT and CDR2 as YENEEA. The V gene end was trimmed by 3 bases and the J gene end by 1 base; junction bases not matched to a gene: 2. The CDR3 extends over 15 amino acids. Written as DNA, the CDR3 is TGTGCCAGCAGCTTGAGGACAGGGAACACCGGGGAGCTGTTTTTT. Residues: CASSLRTGNTGELFF.

This clone was observed a handful of times. V is TRBV6-1 and J is TRBJ1-4; D gene unclear. The V gene lost 5 bases and the J gene lost 0 bases, with 10 bases spanning the gap. Germline CDR1 and CDR2: MNHNS and SASEGT. The CDR3 covers 15 residues. In DNA form, the CDR3 reads TGTGCCAGCAGTATTCAACTTTCAACTAATGAAAAACTGTTTTTT. Protein: CASSIQLSTNEKLFF.

This clone was counted between two and nine times. The chain joins TRBV20-1 to TRBJ2-7, with 11 bases identical to TRBD2. CDR3 size: 15 residues. V was pared by 5 bases and J by 4 bases, with 10 bases of the junction left unmatched. Germline values: CDR1 DFQATT, CDR2 SNEGSKA (reference sequence). This CDR3 reads CSAGKGTSGAYEQYF. CDR3 bases: TGCAGTGCTGGAAAGGGGACTAGCGGTGCGTACGAGCAGTACTTC.

The chain links TRBV20-1 to TRBJ2-3; 10 bases align to TRBD1. V lost 5 bases, J lost 6 bases, and 8 bases stayed unmatched. This CDR3 contains 14 residues. Germline V lookup: CDR1 DFQATT, CDR2 SNEGSKA (reference sequence). The CDR3 sequence is CSAPTTGGPDTQYF. The CDR3 bases are TGCAGTGCTCCCACGACAGGGGGCCCGGATACGCAGTATTTT.

This chain links TRBV5-1 with TRBJ2-3, with D possibly being TRBD1 (5 bases). The CDR3 has 14 residues. V was shortened by 4 bases and J by 4 bases, with 13 bases between the two germline ends. The germline CDR1 and CDR2 sequences are SGHRS and YFSETQ. CDR3 sequence (DNA): TGCGCCAGCAGCAAGACTGGGGCCCCAGATACGCAGTATTTT. This sequence encodes CASSKTGAPDTQYF. The full variable domain, rest sourced from reference TRBV5-1 and TRBJ2-3, is KAGVTQTPRYLIKTRGQQVTLSCSPISGHRSVSWYQQTPGQGLQFLFEYFSETQRNKGNFPGRFSGRQFSNSRSEMNVSTLELGDSALYLCASSKTGAPDTQYFGPGTRLTVL.